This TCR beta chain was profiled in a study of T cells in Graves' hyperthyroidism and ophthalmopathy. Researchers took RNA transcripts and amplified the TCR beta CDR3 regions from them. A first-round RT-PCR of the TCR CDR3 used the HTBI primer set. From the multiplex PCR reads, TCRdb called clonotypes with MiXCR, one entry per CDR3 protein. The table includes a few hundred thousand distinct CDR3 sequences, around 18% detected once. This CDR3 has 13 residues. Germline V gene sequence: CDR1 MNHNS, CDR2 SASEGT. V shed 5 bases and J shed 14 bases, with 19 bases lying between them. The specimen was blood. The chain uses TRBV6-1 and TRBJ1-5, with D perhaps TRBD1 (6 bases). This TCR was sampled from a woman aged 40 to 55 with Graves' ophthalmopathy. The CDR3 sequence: CASSTGNRGHKHF. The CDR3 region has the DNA TGTGCCAGCAGTACAGGGAACCGCGGCCACAAGCATTTT.